The clone carrying this T cell receptor (beta chain) has more than one count but fewer than ten. What it recognizes is unknown. The sample belongs to a study of T cells in Graves' hyperthyroidism and ophthalmopathy. Background on the study: Initial diagnosis, before any treatment, was when peripheral blood was collected.

Exclusion of a patient resulted from uncontrolled infection, other autoimmune disease, pregnancy or lactation. Amplification of TCR beta CDR3 regions was performed using RNA transcripts as template. A set of HTBI primers served as the primers for a first-round RT-PCR of the TCR CDR3. TCRdb called the multiplex PCR reads again in MiXCR, with one record for every CDR3 protein. The sample includes 550,000 to 850,000 distinct CDR3 sequences, around 20% of them seen just once. Study outcomes and limitations: Among clonotypes expanded in thyroid above 0.001, most were also found in blood.

CDR3 length: 16 residues. Germline CDR1 SGHNT, CDR2 YENEEA. The sequencing sample was made of blood. This receptor was obtained from a woman aged 50 to 65 with Graves' hyperthyroidism that later progressed to Graves' ophthalmopathy. J is TRBJ2-1 and V is TRBV11-3; tentatively, D is TRBD2 (6 bases). The J call may be in error: the DNA end matches TRBJ2-7 better. The CDR3 DNA is TGTGCCAGCAGCCCAAGGAGGGCGAGCTCCTACAATGAGCAGTACTTC. The encoded protein is CASSPRRASSYNEQYF.